The 22 T cell receptor beta chains given below trace back to one sample, sequenced in a study of blood T cell repertoires in COVID-19. Assay: immunoSEQ multiplex PCR; the TCRdb copy retains only in-frame clones and omits some. Of 120,000 or so clones listed, more than 75% are singletons. Material: peripheral blood. These receptors came from a man aged 50 or older with active COVID-19.

The chain combines TRBV7-8 with TRBJ2-5; 11 nucleotides line up with TRBD2. Trimming at V came to 5 bases and at J to 4 bases, leaving 12 bases not matched to a gene. Germline CDR1 and CDR2: SGHVS and FQNEAQ. CDR3 size: 17 residues. This CDR3 is CASSRGIAGGPGETQYF. The CDR3, as DNA: TGTGCCAGCAGCCGTGGGATAGCGGGGGGGCCGGGAGAGACCCAGTACTTC.

V is TRBV19 and J is TRBJ1-5; D ambiguous. Per the germline V gene, CDR1 is LNHDA and CDR2 is SQIVND (reference sequence). The CDR3 has 17 amino acids. Trimming shortened V by 5 bases and J by 0 bases, and 17 bases separated the two germline ends. This CDR3 is CASSAWAGSYSNQPQHF. The CDR3 nucleotides are TGTGCCAGTAGTGCTTGGGCAGGTAGTTATAGCAATCAGCCCCAGCATTTT.

V usage is TRBV11-2 and J usage is TRBJ2-1; 7 bases are a match to TRBD1. J gave up 4 bases and V 5 bases, and 14 bases lay outside the gene matches. CDR3 size: 17 residues. Germline CDR1 is SGHAT and CDR2 is FQNNGV. CDR3 in amino acids: CASSARIRGRTYNEQFF. The CDR3 coding sequence is TGTGCCAGCAGCGCCCGGATAAGGGGGCGTACTTACAATGAGCAGTTCTTC. Supplemented by reference TRBV11-2 and TRBJ2-1, the full variable domain reads EAGVAQSPRYKIIEKRQSVAFWCNPISGHATLYWYQQILGQGPKLLIQFQNNGVVDDSQLPKDRFSAERLKGVDSTLKIQPAKLEDSAVYLCASSARIRGRTYNEQFFGPGTRLTVL.

CDR3 amino acids: CASSEGLQETQYF. The DNA for the CDR3 is TGTGCCAGCTCAGAAGGACTGCAAGAGACCCAGTACTTC. The chain recombines TRBV18 with TRBJ2-5; a weak D match, TRBD2 (5 bases). Germline-derived CDR1 and CDR2 are KGHSH and LQKENI. Deletions cut 5 bases from V and 2 bases from J, with 9 bases between. The CDR3 is 13 residues long.

This chain uses TRBV6-1 with TRBJ1-1; D possibly corresponds to TRBD1 (5 bases). The germline V gene encodes CDR1 MNHNS and CDR2 SASEGT. Trimming shortened V by 2 bases and J by 2 bases, and 9 bases separated the two germline ends. This CDR3 spans 14 amino acids. CDR3 sequence: CASSEITGNTEAFF. Written as DNA, the CDR3 is TGTGCCAGCAGTGAAATCACAGGTAACACTGAAGCTTTCTTT.

The rearrangement joins TRBV3-1 (or the pseudogene TRBV3-2) to TRBJ2-6, with TRBD1 as a possible D gene (6 bases). Germline lookup yields CDR1 LGHDT and CDR2 YNNKEL (reference sequence). Trimming took off 4 bases at V and 0 bases at J, with 13 bases between the two ends. This CDR3 contains 17 residues. The CDR3 region has the DNA TGTGCCAGCAGCCGGGCAGGGGTTAGCTCTGGGGCCAACGTCCTGACTTTC. It translates to CASSRAGVSSGANVLTF.

This clone was detected a few times. The rearrangement links TRBV18 to TRBJ2-5, with 10 bases lining up with TRBD2. Germline V lookup: CDR1 KGHSH, CDR2 LQKENI. This CDR3 comprises 19 residues. The V gene end was trimmed by 3 bases and the J gene end by 3 bases; junction bases not matched to a gene: 16. The CDR3 nucleotides read TGTGCCAGCTCACCCCCGGTGTCTAGCGGGGGACGGAGAAAAGAGACCCAGTACTTC. Amino acids: CASSPPVSSGGRRKETQYF.

V usage is TRBV27 and J usage is TRBJ1-6; no clear D. The germline V gene has CDR1 MNHEY and CDR2 SMNVEV (reference sequence). CDR3 length: 13 amino acids. Trimming shortened V by 2 bases and J by 13 bases, and 12 bases separated the two germline ends. This CDR3 reads CASSLDPRSPLHF. CDR3 sequence (DNA): TGTGCCAGCAGTTTAGATCCGAGGTCGCCCCTCCACTTT.

The rearrangement joins TRBV6-6 to TRBJ1-5; 8 bases are a match to TRBD1. Germline CDR1 is MNHNY and CDR2 is SVGAGI (reference sequence). CDR3 length equals 15 residues. Trimming removed 2 bases from V and 6 bases from J; junction bases left unmatched: 6. Here the CDR3 DNA reads TGTGCCAGCAGTTACGACCAGGGGGCTGCTCAGCCCCAGCATTTT. Translation: CASSYDQGAAQPQHF.

V and J are TRBV5-1 and TRBJ2-7; 10 bases are a match to TRBD2. The junction had 7 bases not matched to a gene; V was cut back by 4 bases and J by 3 bases. The CDR3 runs 15 residues. Germline V gene lookup returns CDR1 SGHRS and CDR2 YFSETQ. CDR3 bases: TGCGCCAGCAGCACCGGGACTAGCGCGTACTACGAGCAGTACGTC. As protein: CASSTGTSAYYEQYV.

The J gene is TRBJ1-2, the V gene TRBV9; no reliable D call. This CDR3 is 13 amino acids long. V lost 1 base, J lost 2 bases, and 6 bases lay in between. The V gene's germline CDR1 is SGDLS and CDR2 YYNGEE. CDR3 sequence (DNA): TGTGCCAGCAGCGTATCCCTAAACTATGGCTACACCTTC. Its protein is CASSVSLNYGYTF.

The chain recombines TRBV10-1 with TRBJ1-2; 8 nucleotides match TRBD1. The CDR3 is 13 residues long. Germline loops: CDR1 WNHNN, CDR2 SYGVQD (reference sequence). After removal of 5 bases from V and 2 bases from J, the junction contained 1 base not matched to a gene. CDR3 protein: CASSWDRNYGYTF. The DNA for the CDR3 is TGCGCCAGCAGTTGGGACAGGAACTATGGCTACACCTTC.

This clone has more than one count but fewer than ten. V usage is TRBV6-2 or TRBV6-3 and J usage is TRBJ2-2, with no clear D. The CDR3 length is 12 residues. With 4 bases removed from V and 5 bases from J, the gap between germline ends came to 5 bases. Looked up from germline, CDR1 is MNHEY and CDR2 is SVGEGT. CDR3 in DNA: TGTGCCAGCAGTTTTCTGACCGGGGAGCTGTTTTTT. Translating it yields CASSFLTGELFF.

The chain combines TRBV5-1 with TRBJ2-7, with TRBD1 matching 9 bases. With V trimmed by 3 bases and J by 5 bases, 15 bases remained unmatched. Germline lookup yields CDR1 SGHRS and CDR2 YFSETQ. The CDR3 is 17 amino acids. CDR3 residues: CASSYVSIRDRANEQYV. CDR3 nucleotides: TGCGCCAGCAGCTACGTAAGCATCCGGGACAGGGCAAACGAGCAGTACGTC.

The V and J genes are TRBV5-1 and TRBJ2-6; D might be TRBD1 (6 bases). This CDR3 comprises 16 residues. With 2 bases removed from V and 0 bases from J, the gap between germline ends came to 9 bases. Germline V CDR1 and CDR2: SGHRS, YFSETQ. The chain's CDR3 is CASSFTGNSGANVLTF. The CDR3 DNA follows: TGCGCCAGCAGCTTTACAGGGAACTCTGGGGCCAACGTCCTGACTTTC.

The chain has TRBV3-1 (or the pseudogene TRBV3-2) and TRBJ2-2, with TRBD1 as a possible D gene (5 bases). The CDR3 is 14 residues long. The V end lost 3 bases, the J end lost 6 bases, and 11 bases lay between the germline ends. In germline, CDR1 is LGHDT, CDR2 YNNKEL (reference sequence). DNA for the CDR3: TGTGCCAGCAGCCAGGGAAGGGGATCCGGGGAGCTGTTTTTT. The encoded protein is CASSQGRGSGELFF.

The V gene is TRBV2, the J gene TRBJ2-7; TRBD1 agrees at 8 bases. V dropped 6 bases and J dropped 5; count of bases not matched to a gene: 15. Germline values: CDR1 SNHLY, CDR2 FYNNEI. There are 16 residues in the CDR3. CDR3 nucleotide sequence: TGTGCCAGCAGAGAGATTGGGACAGGAGAGCGGGACGAGCAGTACGTC. Its protein product is CASREIGTGERDEQYV.

The gene calls are TRBV5-6 and TRBJ1-3; D unclear. V was cut by 3 bases and J by 0 bases, with 7 bases left in between. Germline V CDR1 and CDR2: SGHDT, YYEEEE. The CDR3 has 14 residues. The CDR3 region is CASSSRGSGNTIYF. CDR3 nucleotide sequence: TGTGCCAGCAGCTCGCGGGGCTCTGGAAACACCATATATTTT.

The chain combines TRBV7-9 with TRBJ1-2; D unresolved. Trimming pared 1 base from V and 4 bases from J, leaving 7 bases between. Germline lookup yields CDR1 SEHNR and CDR2 FQNEAQ (reference sequence). There are 13 residues in the CDR3. CDR3 bases: TGTGCCAGCAGCTTAGGAGGGTCCTATGGCTACACCTTC. Protein: CASSLGGSYGYTF.

The genes are TRBV5-1 and TRBJ2-2; a weak D match, TRBD1 (5 bases). The CDR3 covers 15 residues. Germline V gene data show CDR1 as SGHRS and CDR2 as YFSETQ. V lost 4 bases to trimming and J lost 3 bases, with 13 bases between them. The CDR3 coding sequence is TGCGCCAGCAGCCGGAATACAGGAGACACCGGGGAGCTGTTTTTT. Protein: CASSRNTGDTGELFF. The full variable domain, with the rest looked up from reference TRBV5-1 and TRBJ2-2, is KAGVTQTPRYLIKTRGQQVTLSCSPISGHRSVSWYQQTPGQGLQFLFEYFSETQRNKGNFPGRFSGRQFSNSRSEMNVSTLELGDSALYLCASSRNTGDTGELFFGEGSRLTVL.

This clone was seen a handful of times. The chain carries TRBV27 and TRBJ1-1; D gene unclear. V gave up 6 bases and J gave up 4 bases, with 21 bases separating them. The CDR3 has 16 amino acids. CDR1 and CDR2 from the germline V gene are MNHEY and SMNVEV (reference sequence). As DNA, the CDR3 is TGTGCCAGCAGCCGGAGAACCGGGTTTACGGGCACTGAAGCTTTCTTT. It codes for CASSRRTGFTGTEAFF.

The chain employs TRBV11-1 and TRBJ1-6; TRBD1 agrees at 8 bases. The germline gives CDR1 SGHAT, CDR2 FQDESV (reference sequence). There are 13 residues in the CDR3. V shed 5 bases and J 9 bases; nucleotides not matched to a gene: 3. DNA of the CDR3: TGTGCCAGCAGCCTGGACAGGGCTTCACCCCTCCACTTT. Its protein product is CASSLDRASPLHF.